A single sample gave rise to the 3 T cell receptor beta chains below, sequenced in a study of T-cell memory formation after mild COVID-19. Using its own MiXCR run on the 5' RACE reads, TCRdb lists one record per CDR3 protein. The data contain 540,000 or so distinct CDR3 sequences, roughly 21% of them singletons. The specimen was PBMCs or a T cell subset sorted from them (not recorded which). Receptors were obtained from an adult woman who had mild COVID-19 (a few samples of this study predate the infection). Cell type and time point are not known.

The CDR3 is CASSYGASTDTQYF. The CDR3, as DNA: TGTGCCAGCAGTTACGGGGCGTCCACAGATACGCAGTATTTT. The rearrangement links TRBV6-5 to TRBJ2-3; D is perhaps TRBD1 (5 bases). Trimming stripped 2 bases from V and 2 bases from J, with 8 bases between. Germline V gene sequence: CDR1 MNHEY, CDR2 SVGAGI. The CDR3 loop spans 14 amino acids.

The table lists this clonotype with a few counts. CDR3 nucleotide sequence: TGTGCCAGCAGCTTCGGATCGGGGGGGAACACAGATACGCAGTATTTT. It encodes CASSFGSGGNTDTQYF. The chain uses TRBV5-5 and TRBJ2-3; 8 bases fit TRBD2. In germline, CDR1 is SGHKS, CDR2 YYEKEE (reference sequence). The V segment lost 2 bases and the J segment 2 bases; nucleotides outside the gene matches: 7. The CDR3 extends over 16 amino acids.

This clonotype has only one observation. This chain joins TRBV13 and TRBJ2-7; the D gene is possibly TRBD2 (5 bases). CDR1 is PRHDT, CDR2 FYEKMQ, per germline (reference sequence). The CDR3 is 14 amino acids. V shed 3 bases and J shed 5 bases, with 14 bases lying between them. CDR3 nucleotide sequence: TGTGCCAGCAGCTTTCTGACGGGAACGAACGAGCAGTACTTC. It specifies CASSFLTGTNEQYF.